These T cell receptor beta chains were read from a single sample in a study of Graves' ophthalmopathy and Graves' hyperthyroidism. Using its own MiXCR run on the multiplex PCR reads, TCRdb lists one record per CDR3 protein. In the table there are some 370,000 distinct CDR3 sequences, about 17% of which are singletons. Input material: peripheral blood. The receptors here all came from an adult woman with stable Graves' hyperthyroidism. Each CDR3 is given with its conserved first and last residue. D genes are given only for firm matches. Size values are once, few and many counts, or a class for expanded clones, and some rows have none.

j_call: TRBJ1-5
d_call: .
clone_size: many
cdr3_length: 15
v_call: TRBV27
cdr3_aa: CASSLRGSLNQPQHF
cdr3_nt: TGTGCCAGCAGTTTAAGGGGCAGCCTGAATCAGCCCCAGCATTTT

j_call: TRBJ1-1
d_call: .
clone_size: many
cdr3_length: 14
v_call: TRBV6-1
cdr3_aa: CASRPTALNTEAFF
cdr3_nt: TGTGCCAGTCGACCGACAGCCCTGAACACTGAAGCTTTCTTT

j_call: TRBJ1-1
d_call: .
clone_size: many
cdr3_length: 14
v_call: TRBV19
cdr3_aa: CASSGRGKVTEAFF
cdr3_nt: TGTGCCAGTAGCGGCCGGGGAAAAGTGACTGAAGCTTTCTTT

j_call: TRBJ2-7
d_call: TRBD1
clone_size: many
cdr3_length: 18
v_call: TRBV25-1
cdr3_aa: CAPDTTTKPGQGAYEQYF
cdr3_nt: TGTGCCCCCGATACTACGACGAAACCGGGACAGGGAGCCTACGAGCAGTACTTC

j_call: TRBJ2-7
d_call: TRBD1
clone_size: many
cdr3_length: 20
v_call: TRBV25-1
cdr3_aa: CASSGVIKNRGVIGPYEQYF
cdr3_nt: TGTGCCAGCAGTGGGGTGATTAAGAACAGGGGAGTCATTGGCCCCTACGAGCAGTACTTC

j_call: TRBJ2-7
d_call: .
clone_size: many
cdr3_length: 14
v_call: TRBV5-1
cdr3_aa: CASSVQGASYEQYF
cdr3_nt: TGCGCCAGCAGCGTACAGGGCGCCTCCTACGAGCAGTACTTC

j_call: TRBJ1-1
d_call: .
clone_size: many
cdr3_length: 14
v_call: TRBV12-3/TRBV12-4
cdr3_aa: CASSLGRLNTEAFF
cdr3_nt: TGTGCCAGCAGTTTGGGGCGGTTGAACACTGAAGCTTTCTTT

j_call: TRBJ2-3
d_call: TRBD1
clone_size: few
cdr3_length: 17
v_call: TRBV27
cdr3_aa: CASSTRQGAKSTDTQYF
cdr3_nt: TGTGCCAGCAGTACTCGACAGGGGGCGAAGAGCACAGATACGCAGTATTTT

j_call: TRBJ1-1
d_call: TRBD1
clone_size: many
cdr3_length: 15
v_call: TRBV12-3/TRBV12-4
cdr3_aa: CASSLGGGRYTEAFF
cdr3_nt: TGTGCCAGCAGTTTGGGAGGGGGCCGGTACACTGAAGCTTTCTTT

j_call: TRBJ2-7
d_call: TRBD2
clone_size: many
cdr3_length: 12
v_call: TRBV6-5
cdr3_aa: CASSAGVYEQYF
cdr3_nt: TGTGCCAGCAGCGCGGGAGTTTACGAGCAGTACTTC

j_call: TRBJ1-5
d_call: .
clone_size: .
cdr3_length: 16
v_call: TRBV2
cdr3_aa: CASSGRALSPSQPQHF
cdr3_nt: TGTGCCAGCAGTGGACGGGCCCTATCTCCATCACAGCCCCAGCATTTT

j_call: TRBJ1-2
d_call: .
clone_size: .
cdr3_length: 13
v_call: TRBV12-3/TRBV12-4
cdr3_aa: CASSLQGHYGYTF
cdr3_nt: TGTGCCAGCAGTTTACAGGGTCACTATGGCTACACCTTC

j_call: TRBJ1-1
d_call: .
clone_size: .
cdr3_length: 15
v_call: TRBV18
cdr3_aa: CASSPPSKGDTEAFF
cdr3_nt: TGTGCCAGCTCACCACCGTCAAAAGGAGACACTGAAGCTTTCTTT

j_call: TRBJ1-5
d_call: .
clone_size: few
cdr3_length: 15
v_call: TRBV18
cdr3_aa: CASSPPGDRNQPQHF
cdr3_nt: TGTGCCAGCTCACCACCGGGGGATCGCAATCAGCCCCAGCATTTT

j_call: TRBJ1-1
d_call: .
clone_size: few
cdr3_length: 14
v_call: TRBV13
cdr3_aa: CASSPSHRDTEAFF
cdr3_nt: TGTGCCAGCAGCCCGAGCCACCGGGACACTGAAGCTTTCTTT

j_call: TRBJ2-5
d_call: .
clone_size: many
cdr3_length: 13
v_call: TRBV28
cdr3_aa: CASSPPTQETQYF
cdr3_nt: TGTGCCAGCAGCCCCCCAACCCAAGAGACCCAGTACTTC